A selection of T cell receptor beta chains follows, all from one sample in a study of cytomegalovirus exposure and HLA in healthy donors. Sequencing was performed with immunoSEQ multiplex PCR; in TCRdb, only in-frame clones are kept and a portion is missing. The sample carries more than 95,000 clones, around 80% recorded once. Input material: PBMCs. The receptor source for this set is a man aged 30 to 45 in good health and CMV-seropositive. Each CDR3 is given with its conserved first and last residue. A D gene is named only where the DNA matches it firmly. Size is omitted from some rows. Given values are once, few, many or a class for expanded clones.

TRBJ2-7,.,TRBV5-4,.,CASSLHLAEQYF,TGTGCCAGCAGCTTGCACCTAGCAGAGCAGTACTTC
TRBJ1-2,TRBD1,TRBV11-2,.,CASRSLRGLGYGYTF,TGTGCCAGCAGATCCCTCAGGGGGCTGGGGTATGGCTACACCTTC
TRBJ2-7,TRBD1,TRBV13,.,CASSLGHRGLTRYEQYF,TGTGCCAGCAGCTTAGGCCACAGGGGGCTAACCCGATACGAGCAGTACTTC
TRBJ2-3,.,TRBV4-1,.,CASSQDGRLVGSDTQYF,TGCGCCAGCAGCCAAGATGGTCGGCTAGTAGGCTCAGATACGCAGTATTTT
TRBJ1-3,.,TRBV6-5,.,CASSHRAPGNTIYF,TGTGCCAGCAGCCACAGGGCCCCTGGAAACACCATATATTTT
TRBJ2-7,TRBD2,TRBV7-8,.,CASSPRTSGSSYEQYF,TGTGCCAGCAGCCCGAGGACTAGCGGGAGCTCCTACGAGCAGTACTTC
TRBJ1-5,.,TRBV2,.,CASSDVLQNQPQHF,TGTGCCAGCAGTGACGTTCTACAGAATCAGCCCCAGCATTTT
TRBJ2-7,TRBD1,TRBV5-1,.,CASSLTRDRGRGEQYF,TGCGCCAGCAGCTTGACCCGGGACAGGGGGCGCGGAGAGCAGTACTTC
TRBJ2-2,.,TRBV9,once,CASSVPSGSFTGELFF,TGTGCCAGCAGCGTACCGAGCGGGTCTTTCACCGGGGAGCTGTTTTTT
TRBJ1-2,.,TRBV4-1,.,CASSQEEGIIFPGYTF,TGCGCCAGCAGCCAAGAGGAGGGAATAATCTTTCCTGGCTACACCTTC
TRBJ2-7,TRBD2,TRBV4-3,once,CASSQGTSGIWYEQYF,TGCGCCAGCAGCCAAGGGACTAGCGGGATTTGGTACGAGCAGTACTTC
TRBJ2-3,.,TRBV19,.,CASSDPGRGSTDTQYF,TGTGCCAGTAGCGACCCTGGCAGGGGTAGCACAGATACGCAGTATTTT
TRBJ2-4,.,TRBV5-1,.,CASSLSGGRNIQYF,TGCGCCAGCAGCTTGAGTGGGGGCAGAAACATTCAGTACTTC
TRBJ2-7,.,TRBV7-2,.,CASSPPGHLAEQYF,TGTGCCAGCAGCCCACCGGGACACCTGGCCGAGCAGTACTTC
TRBJ2-2,TRBD1,TRBV10-1,.,CASSESRTGNTGELFF,TGCGCCAGCAGTGAGTCTAGGACAGGAAACACCGGGGAGCTGTTTTTT
TRBJ1-2,TRBD1,TRBV6-5,.,CASSYHRGRNYGYTF,TGTGCCAGCAGTTACCACAGGGGGCGAAACTATGGCTACACCTTC
TRBJ2-7,.,TRBV7-2,.,CASSLGVLVAYEQYF,TGTGCCAGCAGCTTAGGCGTGCTAGTTGCCTACGAGCAGTACTTC
TRBJ2-3,.,TRBV9,.,CASSVENGLSTDTQYF,TGTGCCAGCAGCGTAGAGAACGGGTTAAGCACAGATACGCAGTATTTT
TRBJ2-5,.,TRBV11-2,.,CASSVTQGRQETQYF,TGTGCCAGCAGCGTAACGCAGGGTAGGCAAGAGACCCAGTACTTC
TRBJ1-1,.,TRBV7-3,.,CASSLGGATEAFF,TGTGCCAGCAGCTTAGGGGGGGCCACTGAAGCTTTCTTT
TRBJ2-5,TRBD2,TRBV7-8,.,CASSPPGGRLQETQYF,TGTGCCAGCAGCCCCCCCGGCGGGAGGCTCCAAGAGACCCAGTACTTC
TRBJ2-1,.,TRBV27,.,CASSNTQGTVISGDNNEQFF,TGTGCCAGCAGCAACACTCAGGGAACAGTAATTTCGGGAGACAACAATGAGCAGTTCTTC
TRBJ2-7,.,TRBV5-1,.,CASSLGLTQLTYEQYF,TGCGCCAGCAGCTTGGGGTTGACTCAACTCACCTACGAGCAGTACTTC
TRBJ2-4,.,TRBV7-3,.,CASSLIPGAKNIQYF,TGTGCCAGCAGCTTAATTCCAGGGGCCAAAAACATTCAGTACTTC
TRBJ2-7,.,TRBV28,.,CASSFSRGQYF,TGTGCCAGCAGTTTTTCCCGAGGGCAGTACTTC
TRBJ2-7,TRBD2,TRBV27,.,CASSLSSGWIYEQYF,TGTGCCAGCAGTTTGAGTAGCGGGTGGATCTACGAGCAGTACTTC
TRBJ2-1,.,TRBV28,once,CASSYLNEQFF,TGTGCCAGCAGTTACTTAAACGAGCAGTTCTTC
TRBJ2-1,.,TRBV20-1,few,CSANRMAEQFF,TGCAGTGCTAACAGGATGGCTGAGCAGTTCTTC
TRBJ1-2,.,TRBV5-4,.,CASSLGQSYYGYTF,TGTGCCAGCAGCTTGGGGCAGTCTTACTATGGCTACACCTTC
TRBJ2-6,.,TRBV14,few,CASSRGSGLTF,TGTGCCAGCAGCCGCGGCTCGGGTCTGACTTTC
TRBJ2-5,TRBD1,TRBV9,.,CASSPRRQGAQETQYF,TGTGCCAGCAGCCCCAGAAGGCAGGGGGCTCAAGAGACCCAGTACTTC
TRBJ2-7,TRBD1,TRBV7-6,few,CASSLGQGPSYEQYF,TGTGCCAGCAGCTTAGGACAGGGACCCTCCTACGAGCAGTACTTC
TRBJ2-7,TRBD2,TRBV18,.,CASSPGPSGTHEQYF,TGTGCCAGCTCACCAGGGCCTAGCGGGACCCACGAGCAGTACTTC
TRBJ2-7,.,TRBV19,.,CASSIVPGVRRSYEQYF,TGTGCCAGTAGTATAGTCCCAGGGGTCCGGAGGTCCTACGAGCAGTACTTC
TRBJ2-2,TRBD1,TRBV27,.,CASSLDRGGGTGELFF,TGTGCCAGCAGTTTGGACAGGGGAGGTGGCACCGGGGAGCTGTTTTTT
TRBJ2-7,TRBD1,TRBV7-7,.,CASSLGTGTYEQYF,TGTGCTAGCAGCCTGGGGACAGGGACGTACGAGCAGTACTTC
TRBJ2-2,TRBD2,TRBV4-3,.,CASSQERELNTGELFF,TGCGCCAGCAGCCAAGAGCGGGAGTTGAACACCGGGGAGCTGTTTTTT